This T cell receptor beta chain was observed in a study of pediatric ulcerative colitis. Whole-study results and caveats: Ulcerative colitis patients shared more blood-rectal clones than controls. Rectal pinch biopsies may have included blood-derived T cells, especially in patients with overt colitis. In rectum, acute severe colitis had expanded clones and less diversity.

Each sample received Survey-level depth of up to 500,000 reads. TCRdb keeps only in-frame clones here, not all; method: immunoSEQ multiplex PCR. The sample includes 20,000 to 30,000 clones, roughly 70% seen only once; the top ten take roughly 7.6%. Rectal tissue came from one to two pinch biopsies taken at colonoscopy. V shed 4 bases and J 6 bases; nucleotides not matched to a gene: 16. The CDR3 is made up of 20 amino acids. The germline gives CDR1 SGHNT, CDR2 YYREEE (reference sequence). Comment on this clone: Its specificity is unknown.

This chain connects TRBV5-4 to TRBJ2-1; 16 bases align to TRBD2. This sequence originates from a boy aged 5-17 years with severe ulcerative colitis. Sample: gut tissue. The CDR3 here is CASSVPGAGTSGRASNEQFF. The CDR3 nucleotides are TGTGCCAGCAGCGTTCCGGGGGCCGGGACTAGCGGGAGGGCCTCCAATGAGCAGTTCTTC. Using reference TRBV5-4 and TRBJ2-1 for the parts outside the CDR3, the full variable domain is ETGVTQSPTHLIKTRGQQVTLRCSSQSGHNTVSWYQQALGQGPQFIFQYYREEENGRGNFPPRFSGLQFPNYSSELNVNALELDDSALYLCASSVPGAGTSGRASNEQFFGPGTRLTVL.